This TCR beta chain was documented in a study of human T cells and chemical hapten exposure. Study-level background: Patch testing placed 0.01% DPC on the upper back, with readings at 6 days. Minor pooled library volume differences mainly drove per-sample TCR yield variation.

Individual cDNA molecules received unique molecular identifiers in the library. In the original processing: A typical sample had roughly 91,000 TCRs, with about 23,224 to 750,000 overall. TCRdb ran MiXCR on the RACE reads and lists one entry per CDR3 protein. These V and J calls are TCRdb output, not the study's own analysis. The sample yields fewer than 150,000 distinct CDR3 sequences, roughly 12% seen once. The time point here: pre-sensitization, week 0. Treatment described: therapeutic diphenylcyclopropenone sensitization with weekly scalp DPC. Per germline, CDR1 SGHRS and CDR2 YFSETQ. Trimming took 4 bases from V and 0 from J, leaving 10 bases between them. The CDR3 has 14 amino acids.

This material consisted of whole blood, taken in connection with sensitization to the hapten diphenylcyclopropenone (DPC). The chain joins TRBV5-1 to TRBJ1-2; D call uncertain. The TCR comes from a woman under 30 with alopecia areata. Some clones in this sample may be carry-over from other donors' samples. Here the CDR3 reads CASSPEAANYGYTF. In nucleotides, the CDR3 is TGCGCCAGCAGCCCGGAGGCAGCTAACTATGGCTACACCTTC. Full variable domain (outside the CDR3, taken from reference TRBV5-1 and TRBJ1-2): KAGVTQTPRYLIKTRGQQVTLSCSPISGHRSVSWYQQTPGQGLQFLFEYFSETQRNKGNFPGRFSGRQFSNSRSEMNVSTLELGDSALYLCASSPEAANYGYTFGSGTRLTVV.